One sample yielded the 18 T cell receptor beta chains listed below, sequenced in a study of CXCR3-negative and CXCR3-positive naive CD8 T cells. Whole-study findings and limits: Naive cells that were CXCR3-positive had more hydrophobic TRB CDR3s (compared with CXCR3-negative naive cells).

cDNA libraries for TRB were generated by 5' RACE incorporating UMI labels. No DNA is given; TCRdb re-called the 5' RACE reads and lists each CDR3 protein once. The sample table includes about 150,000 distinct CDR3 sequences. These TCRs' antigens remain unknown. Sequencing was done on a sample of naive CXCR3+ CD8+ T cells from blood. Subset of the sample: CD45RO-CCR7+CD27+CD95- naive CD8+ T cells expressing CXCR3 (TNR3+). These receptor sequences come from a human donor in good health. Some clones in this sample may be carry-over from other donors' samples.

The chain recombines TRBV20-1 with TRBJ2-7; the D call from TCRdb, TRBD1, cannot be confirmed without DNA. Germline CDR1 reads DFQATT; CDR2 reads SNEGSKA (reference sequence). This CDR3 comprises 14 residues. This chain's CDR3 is CSASPPRDSYEQYF.

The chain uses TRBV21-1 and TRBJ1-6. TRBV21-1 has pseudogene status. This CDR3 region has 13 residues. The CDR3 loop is CASSKVLDSPLHF.

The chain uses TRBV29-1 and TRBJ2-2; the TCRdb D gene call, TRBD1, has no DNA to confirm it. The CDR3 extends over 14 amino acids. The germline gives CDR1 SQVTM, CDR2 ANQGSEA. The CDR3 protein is CSVGADPYTGELFF.

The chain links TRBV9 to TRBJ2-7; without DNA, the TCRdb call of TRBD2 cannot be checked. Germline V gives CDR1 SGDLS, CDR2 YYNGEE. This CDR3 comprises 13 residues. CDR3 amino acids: CASSVSGRDEQYF.

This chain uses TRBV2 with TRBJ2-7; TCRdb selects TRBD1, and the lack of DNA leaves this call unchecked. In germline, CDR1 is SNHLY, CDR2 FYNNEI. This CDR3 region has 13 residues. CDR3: CASLDRGHDEQYF.

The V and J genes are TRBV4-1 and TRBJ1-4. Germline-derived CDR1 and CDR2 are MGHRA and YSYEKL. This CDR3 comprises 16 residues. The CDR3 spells CASSHYNRATDEKLFF.

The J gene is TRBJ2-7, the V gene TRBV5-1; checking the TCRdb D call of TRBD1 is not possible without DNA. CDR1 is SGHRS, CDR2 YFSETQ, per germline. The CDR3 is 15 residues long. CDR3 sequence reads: CASSLGQGGLHEQYF.

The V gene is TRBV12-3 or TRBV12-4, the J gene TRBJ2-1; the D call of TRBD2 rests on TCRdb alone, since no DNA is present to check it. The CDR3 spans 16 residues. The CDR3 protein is CASSPPSGGALREQFF.

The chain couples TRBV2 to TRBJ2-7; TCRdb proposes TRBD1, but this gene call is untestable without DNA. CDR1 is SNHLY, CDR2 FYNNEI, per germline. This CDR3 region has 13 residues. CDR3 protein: CASSARQGLEQYF.

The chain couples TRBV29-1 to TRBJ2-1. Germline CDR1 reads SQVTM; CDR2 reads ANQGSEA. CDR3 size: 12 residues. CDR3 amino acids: CSVMDLYNEQFF.

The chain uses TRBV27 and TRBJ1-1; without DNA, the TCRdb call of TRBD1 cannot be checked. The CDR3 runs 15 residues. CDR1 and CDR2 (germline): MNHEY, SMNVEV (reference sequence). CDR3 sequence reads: CASSPQGGMNTEAFF.

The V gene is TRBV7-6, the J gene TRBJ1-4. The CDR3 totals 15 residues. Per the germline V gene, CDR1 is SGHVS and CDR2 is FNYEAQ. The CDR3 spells CASSLEGFELEKLFF. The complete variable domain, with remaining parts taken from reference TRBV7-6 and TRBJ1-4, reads GAGVSQSPRYKVTKRGQDVALRCDPISGHVSLYWYRQALGQGPEFLTYFNYEAQQDKSGLPNDRFSAERPEGSISTLTIQRTEQRDSAMYRCASSLEGFELEKLFFGSGTQLSVL.

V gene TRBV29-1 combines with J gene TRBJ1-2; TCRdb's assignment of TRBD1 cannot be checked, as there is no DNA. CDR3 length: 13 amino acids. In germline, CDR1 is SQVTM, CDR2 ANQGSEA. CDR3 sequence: CSVDGTGIYGYTF.

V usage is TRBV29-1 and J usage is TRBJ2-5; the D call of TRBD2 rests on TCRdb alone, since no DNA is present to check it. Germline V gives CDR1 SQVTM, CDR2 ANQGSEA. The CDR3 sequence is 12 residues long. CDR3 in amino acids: CSVERGGETQYF.

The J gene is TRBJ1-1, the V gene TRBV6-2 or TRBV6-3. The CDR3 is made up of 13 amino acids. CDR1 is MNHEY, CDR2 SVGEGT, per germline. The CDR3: CGSSYASHTEAFF.

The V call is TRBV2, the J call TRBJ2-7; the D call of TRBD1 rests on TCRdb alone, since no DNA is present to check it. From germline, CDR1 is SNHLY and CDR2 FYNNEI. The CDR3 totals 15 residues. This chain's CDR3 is CASSATGRSSYEQYF.

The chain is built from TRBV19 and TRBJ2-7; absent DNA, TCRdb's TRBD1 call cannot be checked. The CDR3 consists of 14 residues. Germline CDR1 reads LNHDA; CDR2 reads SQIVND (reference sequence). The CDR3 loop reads CATAWGQGSYEQYF.

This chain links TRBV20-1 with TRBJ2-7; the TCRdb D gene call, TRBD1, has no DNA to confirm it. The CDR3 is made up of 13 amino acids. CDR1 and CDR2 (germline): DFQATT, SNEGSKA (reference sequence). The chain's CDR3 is CSATQGGYYEQYF.